The clone carrying this T cell receptor beta chain was counted only a few times. Amplification of housekeeping genes quantified FFPE tumor DNA. Assay: immunoSEQ multiplex PCR; the TCRdb copy retains only in-frame clones and omits some. Among about 32,000 clones listed, about a third were seen once. The data were obtained in a study of PD-L1 blockade in urothelial cancer. The overall study: About 90% of the roughly 29 patients were males with bladder-origin urothelial cancer. Patients had undergone 0 to 3 prior chemotherapy regimens. T cells were counted in tumor samples, and the median count was approximately 1,500.

Trimming took 11 bases from V and 0 from J; bases not matched to a gene: 3. Germline V lookup: CDR1 MNHGY, CDR2 SAAAGT. This CDR3 has 13 amino acids. This TCR was recovered from a man aged 55 to 70 with urothelial cancer. The chain joins TRBV6-8 to TRBJ2-3, with 9 bases fitting TRBD1. Here the sequenced sample was tumor tissue, taken before atezolizumab (anti-PD-L1) treatment. The CDR3: CAVGQGSTDTQYF. CDR3 sequence (DNA): TGTGCCGTGGGACAGGGTAGCACAGATACGCAGTATTTT.